One sample yielded the 18 T cell receptor beta chains listed below, sequenced in a study of OX40 agonist ivuxolimab in advanced cancers. TCRdb's copy holds only in-frame clones and misses some; the assay was immunoSEQ multiplex PCR. Of approximately 62,000 clones in the sample, 80% to 95% were seen once. Sequences were derived from CD4+ or CD8+ T cells sorted from blood, sampled in a trial of the OX40 agonist ivuxolimab. The receptors here all came from an adult with an advanced solid tumor such as melanoma, head and neck, liver or kidney cancer.

This sequence joins TRBV20-1 and TRBJ2-1; the D gene is possibly TRBD1 (5 bases). Trimming removed 5 bases from V and 5 bases from J, with 7 bases in between. The CDR3 has 11 amino acids. CDR1 and CDR2 (germline): DFQATT, SNEGSKA (reference sequence). The CDR3 sequence: CSAGADNEQFF. The CDR3 DNA follows: TGCAGTGCTGGGGCCGACAATGAGCAGTTCTTC.

The V call is TRBV4-3, the J call TRBJ2-5; 10 nucleotides agree with TRBD2. Trimming removed 1 base from V and 0 bases from J; junction bases left unmatched: 8. Germline V lookup: CDR1 LGHNA, CDR2 YSLEER. There are 18 residues in the CDR3. The CDR3 loop is CASSQGVAGGEYQETQYF. The CDR3 DNA is TGCGCCAGCAGCCAAGGAGTAGCGGGAGGCGAGTACCAAGAGACCCAGTACTTC.

J is TRBJ2-3 and V is TRBV5-5, with TRBD2 matching 11 bases. Unmatched junction bases numbered 5, after V lost 4 bases and J lost 4 bases. The CDR3 sequence is 15 residues long. Looked up from germline, CDR1 is SGHKS and CDR2 is YYEKEE (reference sequence). For the CDR3, the DNA is TGTGCCAGCAGCGAACTAGCGGGAGACCCAGATACGCAGTATTTT. Its translation: CASSELAGDPDTQYF.

The chain is built from TRBV5-5 and TRBJ2-7; 7 bases agree with TRBD2. V trimming: 5 bases; J trimming: 4 bases; junction bases outside the gene matches: 9. This CDR3 contains 14 residues. Germline V CDR1 and CDR2: SGHKS, YYEKEE (reference sequence). The CDR3 reads CASSPAGDAYEQYF. The CDR3 nucleotides read TGTGCCAGCAGTCCCGCGGGGGACGCTTACGAGCAGTACTTC.

J is TRBJ2-2 and V is TRBV6-5; D is tentatively TRBD1 or TRBD2 (5 bases each). The V gene's germline CDR1 is MNHEY and CDR2 SVGAGI. The V and J ends lost 0 bases and 1 base respectively, with 6 bases between them. This CDR3 has 15 residues. The CDR3: CASSYSGGNTGELFF. DNA of the CDR3: TGTGCCAGCAGTTACTCTGGGGGGAACACCGGGGAGCTGTTTTTT.

V usage is TRBV9 and J usage is TRBJ2-1; tentatively, D is TRBD1 (6 bases). The V and J ends lost 0 bases and 8 bases respectively, with 12 bases between them. Per the germline V gene, CDR1 is SGDLS and CDR2 is YYNGEE. The CDR3 is 14 residues long. The chain's CDR3 is CASSVVGQLDEQFF. Here the CDR3 DNA reads TGTGCCAGCAGCGTAGTCGGACAGTTGGATGAGCAGTTCTTC.

This rearrangement joins TRBV27 to TRBJ2-7; D is unresolved. CDR3 length: 13 residues. The germline gives CDR1 MNHEY, CDR2 SMNVEV (reference sequence). Trimming shortened V by 6 bases and J by 2 bases, and 11 bases separated the two germline ends. CDR3 DNA sequence: TGTGCCAGCAGACCCTCTCCCCCCTACGAGCAGTACTTC. Amino acid sequence: CASRPSPPYEQYF.

This chain joins TRBV2 and TRBJ1-3; D is undetermined. The CDR3 totals 12 residues. Per the germline V gene, CDR1 is SNHLY and CDR2 is FYNNEI. Deletions cut 2 bases from V and 4 bases from J, with 3 bases between. The CDR3: CASSERGNTIYF. The CDR3 DNA is TGTGCCAGCAGTGAAAGAGGAAACACCATATATTTT.

This sequence joins TRBV4-1 and TRBJ2-7; D ambiguous. The V end was cut by 4 bases, the J end by 0 bases, with 13 bases between. The CDR3 extends over 15 amino acids. Looked up from germline, CDR1 is MGHRA and CDR2 is YSYEKL. The CDR3 here is CASSPLGRSSYEQYF. In DNA, the CDR3 is TGCGCCAGCAGCCCCCTAGGGCGGAGCTCCTACGAGCAGTACTTC.

The chain carries TRBV11-2 and TRBJ2-1; TRBD2 agrees at 13 bases. Losses at the gene ends were 3 bases for V and 4 bases for J; bases not matched to a gene: 6. This CDR3 is 17 amino acids long. Germline loops: CDR1 SGHAT, CDR2 FQNNGV. The CDR3 nucleotides are TGTGCCAGCAGCTTTAGCTCGACTAGCGGGAGGTACAATGAGCAGTTCTTC. Protein sequence: CASSFSSTSGRYNEQFF.

The chain combines TRBV19 with TRBJ2-7; 7 bases map to TRBD1. CDR3 length: 13 residues. V trimming: 3 bases; J trimming: 1 base; junction bases outside the gene matches: 0. CDR1 and CDR2 from the germline V gene are LNHDA and SQIVND (reference sequence). The CDR3 sequence: CASSMGQSYEQYF. The CDR3 nucleotides are TGTGCCAGTAGTATGGGACAGTCCTACGAGCAGTACTTC. Combining the CDR3 with reference TRBV19 and TRBJ2-7 gives the whole variable domain DGGITQSPKYLFRKEGQNVTLSCEQNLNHDAMYWYRQDPGQGLRLIYYSQIVNDFQKGDIAEGYSVSREKKESFPLTVTSAQKNPTAFYLCASSMGQSYEQYFGPGTRLTVT.

The rearrangement uses TRBV5-1 and TRBJ2-5; D unresolved. This CDR3 comprises 13 residues. V was pared by 0 bases and J by 2 bases, with 5 bases between. CDR1 is SGHRS and CDR2 is YFSETQ in the germline V gene. The CDR3 region has the DNA TGCGCCAGCAGCTTGGCCCCGCAAGAGACCCAGTACTTC. Translating gives CASSLAPQETQYF.

The chain employs TRBV9 and TRBJ2-7; D is uncertain. Trimming shortened V by 2 bases and J by 1 base, and 7 bases separated the two germline ends. Germline V gene data show CDR1 as SGDLS and CDR2 as YYNGEE. The CDR3 is 13 amino acids. The CDR3 is CASSVSPSYEQYF. Written as DNA, the CDR3 is TGTGCCAGCAGCGTCTCCCCTTCCTACGAGCAGTACTTC.

This chain uses TRBV29-1 with TRBJ2-5; D unresolved. The V gene's germline CDR1 is SQVTM and CDR2 ANQGSEA. The CDR3 runs 12 residues. Trimming removed 3 bases from V and 0 bases from J, with 5 bases in between. The CDR3 loop is CSVDKYQETQYF. The CDR3 DNA follows: TGCAGCGTTGACAAGTACCAAGAGACCCAGTACTTC.

J is TRBJ2-5 and V is TRBV4-2, with 7 bases that match TRBD1. The CDR3 has 14 residues. With 4 bases clipped from V and 5 bases from J, the junction kept 7 bases outside the gene matches. Per the germline V gene, CDR1 is LGHNA and CDR2 is YNFKEQ. The CDR3 is CASSPRQGWETQYF. The DNA of the CDR3 is TGTGCCAGCAGCCCCCGACAGGGTTGGGAGACCCAGTACTTC.

V gene TRBV4-1 combines with J gene TRBJ2-7; possible D gene TRBD2, 6 bases. With 4 bases removed from V and 5 bases from J, the gap between germline ends came to 12 bases. The CDR3 consists of 13 residues. The V gene's germline CDR1 is MGHRA and CDR2 YSYEKL. Here the CDR3 reads CASSPGGGNEQYF. CDR3 coding DNA: TGCGCCAGCAGCCCGGGTGGGGGGAACGAGCAGTACTTC.

This clone was found once. V usage is TRBV9 and J usage is TRBJ2-1; 9 bases are shared with TRBD2. With 1 base clipped from V and 6 bases from J, the junction kept 5 bases outside the gene matches. The CDR3 is made up of 15 amino acids. CDR1 and CDR2 (germline): SGDLS, YYNGEE. As DNA, the CDR3 is TGTGCCAGCAGCGTAAAACTAGCGGGCCTCAATGAGCAGTTCTTC. This gives the protein CASSVKLAGLNEQFF.

The V call is TRBV7-8, the J call TRBJ1-5; TRBD1 aligns across 7 bases. This CDR3 is 19 amino acids long. V was pared by 4 bases and J by 0 bases, with 15 bases of the junction left unmatched. Germline CDR1 reads SGHVS; CDR2 reads FQNEAQ. The CDR3 DNA reads TGTGCCAGCAGCTCATCAGGTGCGACAGGGCGATATAGCAATCAGCCCCAGCATTTT. Translated: CASSSSGATGRYSNQPQHF.